This TCR beta chain was retrieved from a study of cytomegalovirus exposure and HLA in healthy donors. Overall study results and limits: Presence/absence results assume similar sequencing depth per donor, which may not hold.

Primers included in the PCR were 60 Vbeta and 13 Jbeta primers. This table comes from immunoSEQ multiplex PCR, and its TCRdb copy is limited to in-frame clones, with some not included. The repertoire includes about 120,000 clones, roughly 14% of them detected once, and 1.9% sits in the top ten. Notes on this clone: Its antigen is not identified.

Source material: PBMCs. The clonotype comes from a woman aged 18-29 years in good health and CMV-seronegative.

The CDR3 region is CASSGQVGGEAFF. In nucleotides, the CDR3 is TGTGCCAGCAGTGGCCAGGTAGGGGGTGAAGCTTTCTTT. The J gene is TRBJ1-1, the V gene TRBV2, with D possibly TRBD1 on 6 matching bases. The germline V gene has CDR1 SNHLY and CDR2 FYNNEI. The germline V and J ends were trimmed by 4 bases and 7 bases, with 13 bases remaining between them. The CDR3 runs to 13 residues.